Listed below are T cell receptor beta chains from one sample, sequenced in a study of cytomegalovirus exposure and HLA in healthy donors. Sequencing was performed with immunoSEQ multiplex PCR; in TCRdb, only in-frame clones are kept and a portion is missing. The table shows 85,000 to 130,000 clones, with around four fifths occurring only once. What was sequenced was PBMCs. The receptors here all came from a man aged 45-60 years in good health and CMV-seronegative. Both conserved end residues are part of each CDR3. A D gene is named only where the DNA matches it firmly. Size tells how often a clone was seen (once, few, many) or the class of an expanded clone, and some rows leave it out.

clone size: -
D gene: TRBD2
J gene: TRBJ2-5
V gene: TRBV30
CDR3 DNA: TGTGCCTGGAGTGTCCGAGTCGGGCTAGCGGGTGGTAAGACCCAGTACTTC
CDR3 protein: CAWSVRVGLAGGKTQYF

clone size: -
D gene: -
J gene: TRBJ1-1
V gene: TRBV12-5
CDR3 DNA: TGTGCTAGTGGGCCCAGGGGTATGAACACTGAAGCTTTCTTT
CDR3 protein: CASGPRGMNTEAFF

clone size: once
D gene: TRBD1
J gene: TRBJ1-2
V gene: TRBV7-2
CDR3 DNA: TGTGCCAGCAGCTTGACAGGGAGGTATGGCTACACCTTC
CDR3 protein: CASSLTGRYGYTF

clone size: once
D gene: TRBD2
J gene: TRBJ2-1
V gene: TRBV5-1
CDR3 DNA: TGCGCCAGCAGCTTGGGAGGAAGCGGGGATGAGCAGTTCTTC
CDR3 protein: CASSLGGSGDEQFF

clone size: -
D gene: -
J gene: TRBJ2-1
V gene: TRBV20-1
CDR3 DNA: TGCAGTGCCCCCGAAGAGGATAAGCAGTTCTTC
CDR3 protein: CSAPEEDKQFF

clone size: -
D gene: -
J gene: TRBJ2-7
V gene: TRBV28
CDR3 DNA: TGTGCCAGCACCGATTCCGGGACTCCCTCCTACGAGCAGTACTTC
CDR3 protein: CASTDSGTPSYEQYF

clone size: -
D gene: -
J gene: TRBJ2-5
V gene: TRBV19
CDR3 DNA: TGTGCCAGTAGTCCTACCTCGGGGGGCGGGAGTGAGACCCAGTACTTC
CDR3 protein: CASSPTSGGGSETQYF

clone size: -
D gene: TRBD2
J gene: TRBJ2-3
V gene: TRBV11-2
CDR3 DNA: TGTGCCAGCAGCTCAACCACGCGGGGGGTCACAGATACGCAGTATTTT
CDR3 protein: CASSSTTRGVTDTQYF

clone size: -
D gene: TRBD1
J gene: TRBJ2-7
V gene: TRBV2
CDR3 DNA: TGTGCCAGCTCCCGGGACAGCAGCCTAGGCGAGCAGTACTTC
CDR3 protein: CASSRDSSLGEQYF

clone size: -
D gene: -
J gene: TRBJ1-4
V gene: TRBV20-1
CDR3 DNA: TGCTCCCTGGGCAGGGCGGAAAAACTGTTTTTT
CDR3 protein: CSLGRAEKLFF

clone size: -
D gene: TRBD1
J gene: TRBJ1-6
V gene: TRBV10-1
CDR3 DNA: TGCGCCGCCCAAGAACAGGGGAATTCACCCCTCCACTTT
CDR3 protein: CAAQEQGNSPLHF

clone size: -
D gene: -
J gene: TRBJ1-6
V gene: TRBV13
CDR3 DNA: TGTGCCAGCAGCCGCCGGAGCCGGGGAGATTCACCCCTCCACTTT
CDR3 protein: CASSRRSRGDSPLHF

clone size: -
D gene: -
J gene: TRBJ1-6
V gene: TRBV5-6
CDR3 DNA: TGTGCCAGCAGCTTCTCAGGGTATAATTCACCCCTCCACTTT
CDR3 protein: CASSFSGYNSPLHF

clone size: -
D gene: TRBD1
J gene: TRBJ2-1
V gene: TRBV27
CDR3 DNA: TGTGCCAGCTCCGGGACAGGGTACAATGAGCAGTTCTTC
CDR3 protein: CASSGTGYNEQFF

clone size: -
D gene: TRBD2
J gene: TRBJ2-7
V gene: TRBV9
CDR3 DNA: TGTGCCAGCAGCGTAGATCCAGCGGGGGTCGAGCAGTACTTC
CDR3 protein: CASSVDPAGVEQYF

clone size: -
D gene: -
J gene: TRBJ1-2
V gene: TRBV29-1
CDR3 DNA: TGCAGCGTTGACGGGACTATCGATGGCTACACCTTC
CDR3 protein: CSVDGTIDGYTF

clone size: -
D gene: TRBD1
J gene: TRBJ1-2
V gene: TRBV28
CDR3 DNA: TGTGCGCTCCAAAACCGGGACAGGGGTATTAACTATGGCTACACCTTC
CDR3 protein: CALQNRDRGINYGYTF

clone size: once
D gene: -
J gene: TRBJ2-1
V gene: TRBV7-7
CDR3 DNA: TGTGCCAGCAGCTTAAACCCCCAGTCGGGGAATGAGCAGTTCTTC
CDR3 protein: CASSLNPQSGNEQFF

clone size: few
D gene: -
J gene: TRBJ2-1
V gene: TRBV9
CDR3 DNA: TGTGCCAGCAGCGTAGACAGTCAAGACAATGAGCAGTTCTTC
CDR3 protein: CASSVDSQDNEQFF

clone size: -
D gene: -
J gene: TRBJ2-5
V gene: TRBV7-9
CDR3 DNA: TGTGCCAGCAGCTTAAGGCGGGGCGCTGAAGAGACCCAGTACTTC
CDR3 protein: CASSLRRGAEETQYF

clone size: -
D gene: -
J gene: TRBJ2-6
V gene: TRBV28
CDR3 DNA: TGTGCCAGCAGGAGGTCTGGGGCCAACGTCCTGACTTTC
CDR3 protein: CASRRSGANVLTF

clone size: -
D gene: -
J gene: TRBJ1-2
V gene: TRBV10-3
CDR3 DNA: TGTGCCATCAGTGAGGTGGAGAGTAACTATGGCTACACCTTC
CDR3 protein: CAISEVESNYGYTF

clone size: -
D gene: TRBD2
J gene: TRBJ2-1
V gene: TRBV7-8
CDR3 DNA: TGTGCCAGCAGCCCACGACTAGCGGGGGGAAGCTCCTACAATGAGCAGTTCTTC
CDR3 protein: CASSPRLAGGSSYNEQFF

clone size: -
D gene: TRBD2
J gene: TRBJ2-1
V gene: TRBV7-3
CDR3 DNA: TGTGCCAGCAGTTGGGATGGTAGCGGGGTTTACAATGAGCAGTTCTTC
CDR3 protein: CASSWDGSGVYNEQFF

clone size: -
D gene: -
J gene: TRBJ2-1
V gene: TRBV27
CDR3 DNA: TGTGCCAGCAGTTCTATCCGCGATGAGCAGTTCTTC
CDR3 protein: CASSSIRDEQFF

clone size: -
D gene: TRBD1
J gene: TRBJ1-2
V gene: TRBV5-4
CDR3 DNA: TGTGCCAGCAGCTTGGAGTCGGGACAGGGTTTCGGCTACACCTTC
CDR3 protein: CASSLESGQGFGYTF